This TCR beta chain is from a study of T cells after yellow fever vaccination. Study in general: Fractions with few cells were prepared using SMART-Seq v4 Ultra Low Input. Study results and caveats: Abundant clonotypes from the bulk population could have been carried over as contaminants into FACS-sorted repertoires. At under 98% for CD4 and just over 85% for CD8, most primary-vaccination clones showed up again after the booster.

Template switching by 5'RACE produced TCR cDNA, adding a universal primer site and UMIs. TCRdb used MiXCR to reprocess the 5' RACE reads, holding one entry per CDR3 protein. The table shows about 630,000 distinct CDR3 sequences, with over 9% occurring only once. This clonotype was observed many times. Its target is unknown. The CDR3 is 15 residues long. CDR1 is KGHSH and CDR2 is LQKENI in the germline V gene. Germline trimming cut 5 bases from V and 4 bases from J; bases unmatched to any gene: 10. The sample consisted of PBMCs, taken on the day of the yellow fever booster vaccination. The V call is TRBV18, the J call TRBJ1-2; the match to TRBD1 covers 7 bases. The source is a man aged 25-45 years who received the YFV17D yellow fever vaccine. The CDR3 here is CASSASLGDSYGYTF. CDR3 DNA: TGTGCCAGCTCAGCAAGTCTGGGGGACAGCTATGGCTACACCTTC.